A single sample is the source of the 31 T cell receptor beta chains below, sequenced in a study of identical twins. TCRdb called the 5' RACE reads again in MiXCR, with one record for every CDR3 protein. This sample carries about 520,000 distinct CDR3 sequences, under 25% of them seen once, and the ten largest clones take about 0.91%. These data also formed part of another study, on T cells expressing NK-cell markers.

The specimen sequenced was CD4+ T cells sorted from blood. The source is a woman aged 18-30 years in good health.

This clonotype was counted between two and nine times. This rearrangement joins TRBV10-3 to TRBJ2-5, with TRBD1 identical over 11 bases. The CDR3 runs 12 residues. The trim removed 8 bases at V and 4 bases at J, leaving 0 bases unmatched. Germline lookup yields CDR1 ENHRY and CDR2 SYGVKD. The CDR3: CAIGTGGETQYF. The CDR3 DNA reads TGTGCCATCGGGACAGGGGGAGAGACCCAGTACTTC.

This clonotype was seen a handful of times. CDR3 sequence: CAISEPDSPLHF. The CDR3 DNA follows: TGTGCCATCAGTGAGCCCGATTCACCCCTCCACTTT. The chain couples TRBV10-3 to TRBJ1-6; D is ambiguous. There are 12 residues in the CDR3. Looked up from germline, CDR1 is ENHRY and CDR2 is SYGVKD. Trimming removed 2 bases from V and 8 bases from J, with 4 bases in between.

This clonotype was counted a few times. The V call is TRBV20-1, the J call TRBJ2-7; D gene unclear. V lost 4 bases and J 1 base, leaving 5 bases between the germline ends. The CDR3 extends over 11 amino acids. Germline V CDR1 and CDR2: DFQATT, SNEGSKA (reference sequence). CDR3 sequence (DNA): TGCAGTGCTAAATTTTCCTACGAGCAGTACTTC. Protein product: CSAKFSYEQYF.

This clonotype was counted only a few times. V and J are TRBV12-3 or TRBV12-4 and TRBJ2-1; 13 positions agree with TRBD2. This CDR3 is built from 15 residues. Unmatched junction bases numbered 10, after V lost 2 bases and J lost 15 bases. The CDR3 loop is CASSLRTSGGGELFF. The CDR3 nucleotides read TGTGCCAGCAGTTTACGGACTAGCGGGGGCGGTGAGTTGTTCTTC.

This clonotype was recorded a few times. The chain recombines TRBV2 with TRBJ2-7, with TRBD1 identical over 11 bases. V lost 3 bases, J lost 5 bases, and 12 bases stayed unmatched. In germline, CDR1 is SNHLY, CDR2 FYNNEI. The CDR3 totals 17 residues. CDR3 residues: CASSDPFGTGGGNEQYF. The CDR3 DNA reads TGTGCCAGCAGTGACCCCTTCGGGACAGGGGGAGGTAACGAGCAGTACTTC.

The rearrangement links TRBV20-1 to TRBJ2-1; D is ambiguous. Germline CDR1 DFQATT, CDR2 SNEGSKA (reference sequence). Trimming removed 0 bases from V and 7 bases from J, with 10 bases in between. The CDR3 runs 13 residues. The CDR3 DNA follows: TGCAGTGCTAGAGATCCATCAAAAAATGAGCAGTTCTTC. Its protein product is CSARDPSKNEQFF.

The CDR3 region has the DNA TGTGCCCCTTTGACAGGGAGGACCGGGGAGCTGTTTTTT. Its protein is CAPLTGRTGELFF. The J gene is TRBJ2-2, the V gene TRBV6-8; TRBD1 is a possible D gene (7 bases). The CDR3 totals 13 residues. The germline gives CDR1 MNHGY, CDR2 SAAAGT. Trimming left V 11 bases short and J 5 bases short, with 15 bases between.

The chain combines TRBV12-3 or TRBV12-4 with TRBJ1-6, with 9 bases fitting TRBD1. With 6 bases clipped from V and 10 bases from J, the junction kept 10 bases outside the gene matches. This CDR3 has 15 residues. CDR3 sequence (DNA): TGTGCCAGCAGATTTTACAGGGGGCGTCTGTCACCCCTCCACTTT. The encoded protein is CASRFYRGRLSPLHF.

This chain uses TRBV6-1 with TRBJ1-1, with 7 bases that match TRBD1. The V segment lost 1 base and the J segment 7 bases; nucleotides outside the gene matches: 15. The CDR3 length is 17 residues. Germline V gene lookup returns CDR1 MNHNS and CDR2 SASEGT. CDR3 sequence: CASSEGILGTAFFEAFF. DNA for the CDR3: TGTGCCAGCAGTGAAGGAATTCTAGGGACAGCTTTTTTTGAAGCTTTCTTT.

This clonotype has only a few counts. This chain links TRBV7-8 with TRBJ1-4, with 7 bases matching TRBD1. CDR3 length equals 13 residues. Looked up from germline, CDR1 is SGHVS and CDR2 is FQNEAQ. The J segment lost 8 bases and the V segment lost 3 bases, leaving 3 bases of the junction unmatched. CDR3 DNA: TGTGCCAGCAGCTTCAGGGGGGACGAAAAACTGTTTTTT. The encoded protein is CASSFRGDEKLFF.

This clonotype has only a few counts. This chain links TRBV4-3 with TRBJ2-7, with a tentative D call TRBD2 (6 bases). CDR1 is LGHNA, CDR2 YSLEER, per germline. V dropped 3 bases and J dropped 2 bases, with 14 bases sitting between them. The CDR3 length is 15 residues. In nucleotides, the CDR3 is TGCGCCAGCAGCCACCTTCTAGCGCCGACCTACGAGCAGTACTTC. Protein product: CASSHLLAPTYEQYF.

The genes are TRBV6-1 and TRBJ1-2; D not certain. In germline, CDR1 is MNHNS, CDR2 SASEGT. Deletions cut 5 bases from V and 5 bases from J, with 18 bases between. The length of the CDR3 is 15 residues. The chain's CDR3 is CASSRGQEAPYGYTF. In DNA, the CDR3 is TGTGCCAGCAGTCGAGGGCAGGAGGCTCCTTATGGCTACACCTTC.

The V call is TRBV25-1, the J call TRBJ2-1; TRBD2 matches at 13 bases. Germline V lookup: CDR1 MGHDK, CDR2 SYGVNS. The CDR3 totals 17 residues. The trim removed 5 bases at V and 4 bases at J, leaving 8 bases unmatched. CDR3 in amino acids: CASSHGTSGTNYNEQFF. DNA for the CDR3: TGTGCCAGCAGTCACGGGACTAGCGGGACAAATTACAATGAGCAGTTCTTC. Full variable domain (outside the CDR3, taken from reference TRBV25-1 and TRBJ2-1): EADIYQTPRYLVIGTGKKITLECSQTMGHDKMYWYQQDPGMELHLIHYSYGVNSTEKGDLSSESTVSRIRTEHFPLTLESARPSHTSQYLCASSHGTSGTNYNEQFFGPGTRLTVL.

A few counts support this clonotype. The chain has TRBV20-1 and TRBJ2-7; 11 bases align to TRBD1. Germline V lookup: CDR1 DFQATT, CDR2 SNEGSKA (reference sequence). The V gene end was trimmed by 1 base and the J gene end by 3 bases; junction bases not matched to a gene: 2. The CDR3 consists of 14 residues. The chain's CDR3 is CSARVGTGGYEQYF. The DNA of the CDR3 is TGCAGTGCTAGAGTCGGGACAGGGGGCTACGAGCAGTACTTC.

The genes are TRBV12-5 and TRBJ1-2, with a tentative D call TRBD1 (6 bases). The germline V and J ends were trimmed by 4 bases and 5 bases, with 8 bases remaining between them. The germline CDR1 and CDR2 sequences are LGHNT and FRNRAP. The CDR3 sequence is 12 residues long. The DNA of the CDR3 is TGTGCTAGTGGTTCCAGGGGATATGGCTACACCTTC. This sequence encodes CASGSRGYGYTF.

The chain combines TRBV4-3 with TRBJ2-1; no definite D call. Germline-derived CDR1 and CDR2 are LGHNA and YSLEER. Trimming left V 1 base short and J 8 bases short, with 15 bases between. The CDR3 is 15 residues long. The CDR3 DNA follows: TGCGCCAGCAGCCAAGCGGTTGGCCCCTGGGATGAGCAGTTCTTC. This gives the protein CASSQAVGPWDEQFF.

The rearrangement links TRBV7-9 to TRBJ2-5; the D is unclear. CDR3 length: 13 amino acids. V shed 2 bases and J shed 4 bases, with 8 bases lying between them. CDR1 SEHNR and CDR2 FQNEAQ come from the germline V gene (reference sequence). CDR3 sequence: CASSLLPGETQYF. CDR3 sequence (DNA): TGTGCCAGCAGCTTACTTCCGGGAGAGACCCAGTACTTC.

This clonotype was found a few times. This chain connects TRBV5-1 to TRBJ1-2; tentatively, D is TRBD1 (6 bases). CDR1 is SGHRS and CDR2 is YFSETQ in the germline V gene. With 1 base removed from V and 7 bases from J, the gap between germline ends came to 14 bases. This CDR3 is built from 14 residues. The CDR3 loop is CASSLSTGGGGYTF. As DNA, the CDR3 is TGCGCCAGCAGCTTGTCGACAGGAGGGGGTGGCTACACCTTC.

The DNA of the CDR3 is TGTGCCAGTAATCGCGGGACTTCGTACGAGCAGTTCTTC. This sequence encodes CASNRGTSYEQFF. This rearrangement joins TRBV2 to TRBJ2-1; weak D call: TRBD2 (6 bases). With 9 bases removed from V and 10 bases from J, the gap between germline ends came to 19 bases. The CDR3 is made up of 13 amino acids. Per germline, CDR1 SNHLY and CDR2 FYNNEI.

This clonotype was seen more than once but under ten times. The rearrangement joins TRBV6-2 or TRBV6-3 to TRBJ2-1; 9 nucleotides match TRBD1. The CDR3 runs to 15 residues. Unmatched junction bases numbered 5, after V lost 4 bases and J lost 4 bases. CDR1 is MNHEY and CDR2 is SVGEGT in the germline V gene. The CDR3 nucleotides are TGTGCCAGCAGTTTCTTGGGACAGGGATACAATGAGCAGTTCTTC. Amino acid sequence: CASSFLGQGYNEQFF.

V is TRBV29-1 and J is TRBJ2-2, with 7 positions matching TRBD2. Germline trimming cut 6 bases from V and 4 bases from J; bases unmatched to any gene: 14. The length of the CDR3 is 16 residues. The germline gives CDR1 SQVTM, CDR2 ANQGSEA. CDR3 protein: CSVRTRGPGGTGELFF. In DNA, the CDR3 is TGCAGCGTCCGCACTCGAGGACCGGGGGGCACCGGGGAGCTGTTTTTT.

This chain connects TRBV20-1 to TRBJ2-1, with 13 bases matching TRBD2. This CDR3 spans 17 amino acids. The germline V gene encodes CDR1 DFQATT and CDR2 SNEGSKA (reference sequence). V trimming: 4 bases; J trimming: 1 base; junction bases outside the gene matches: 7. CDR3 sequence (DNA): TGCAGTGCTACGGGACTAGCGGGAAGGACGTCCTACAATGAGCAGTTCTTC. This codes for CSATGLAGRTSYNEQFF.

This chain connects TRBV10-3 to TRBJ2-1; the D gene is possibly TRBD1 (6 bases). CDR1 is ENHRY and CDR2 is SYGVKD in the germline V gene. This CDR3 has 16 residues. V was clipped by 6 bases and J by 0 bases, with 15 bases between them. CDR3 sequence: CAIRGTSDSSYNEQFF. The CDR3, as DNA: TGTGCCATCAGGGGGACGTCGGACAGCTCCTACAATGAGCAGTTCTTC.

V is TRBV15 and J is TRBJ1-4, with unresolved D. The CDR3 totals 13 residues. The germline V and J ends were trimmed by 0 bases and 6 bases, with 5 bases remaining between them. Germline V gives CDR1 LNHNV, CDR2 YYDKDF (reference sequence). CDR3 protein: CATSRDPDEKLFF. CDR3 coding DNA: TGTGCCACCAGCAGAGATCCCGATGAAAAACTGTTTTTT.

This clonotype has a handful of counts. The chain is built from TRBV6-1 and TRBJ1-4; 7 nucleotides line up with TRBD1. V shed 11 bases, J shed 8 bases, and the junction held 11 bases outside the gene matches. CDR1 is MNHNS and CDR2 is SASEGT in the germline V gene. This CDR3 spans 13 amino acids. CDR3 nucleotide sequence: TGTGCCTCAGCAGCAGGGACAGAGGAAAAACTGTTTTTT. The encoded protein is CASAAGTEEKLFF.

The rearrangement links TRBV12-5 to TRBJ2-3, with a weak D call TRBD2 (6 bases). The V end was cut by 6 bases, the J end by 6 bases, with 22 bases between. Germline CDR1 is LGHNT and CDR2 is FRNRAP. The CDR3 contains 16 residues. DNA for the CDR3: TGTGCTAGTGGCTCGACTCGGTGGGGGGAGGCGGATACGCAGTATTTT. Its protein is CASGSTRWGEADTQYF. The whole variable domain, filled in from reference TRBV12-5 and TRBJ2-3, reads DARVTQTPRHKVTEMGQEVTMRCQPILGHNTVFWYRQTMMQGLELLAYFRNRAPLDDSGMPKDRFSAEMPDATLATLKIQPSEPRDSAVYFCASGSTRWGEADTQYFGPGTRLTVL.

This clonotype was seen a few times. V and J are TRBV6-1 and TRBJ2-5; the D is unclear. CDR3 length: 14 residues. Germline CDR1 and CDR2: MNHNS and SASEGT. Trimming cost V 0 bases and J 5 bases, with 10 bases left between them. The CDR3 loop reads CASSEAPREETQYF. The CDR3 region has the DNA TGTGCCAGCAGTGAAGCGCCCCGTGAGGAGACCCAGTACTTC.

The rearrangement links TRBV20-1 to TRBJ2-1, with 10 positions matching TRBD2. Germline V gene data show CDR1 as DFQATT and CDR2 as SNEGSKA (reference sequence). The CDR3 spans 15 residues. V was clipped by 3 bases and J by 0 bases; unmatched bases: 2. CDR3 region: CSASLAGGSYNEQFF. In DNA, the CDR3 is TGCAGTGCTAGTTTAGCGGGAGGCTCCTACAATGAGCAGTTCTTC.

The table lists this clonotype with a few counts. The CDR3 loop reads CASRDSPGNQPQHF. CDR3 sequence (DNA): TGTGCCAGCAGGGACAGTCCCGGGAATCAGCCCCAGCATTTT. The chain links TRBV6-2 or TRBV6-3 to TRBJ1-5; D is perhaps TRBD1 (6 bases). The CDR3 is made up of 14 amino acids. CDR1 MNHEY and CDR2 SVGEGT come from the germline V gene. Trimming shortened V by 6 bases and J by 4 bases, and 13 bases separated the two germline ends.

This clonotype was seen only a few times. This rearrangement joins TRBV29-1 to TRBJ2-7; 8 bases line up with TRBD1. V was clipped by 5 bases and J by 1 base; unmatched bases: 4. CDR1 is SQVTM, CDR2 ANQGSEA, per germline. The CDR3 covers 13 residues. The CDR3, as DNA: TGCAGCGTTTCCGGGACAGGATCCTACGAGCAGTACTTC. Its protein product is CSVSGTGSYEQYF.

This clonotype was detected a few times. The gene calls are TRBV10-3 and TRBJ2-5; D unresolved. Germline assignment: CDR1 ENHRY and CDR2 SYGVKD. The CDR3 loop spans 12 amino acids. The V end lost 7 bases, the J end lost 2 bases, and 8 bases lay between the germline ends. The CDR3 loop reads CAIKSQQETQYF. The CDR3 DNA reads as TGTGCCATCAAGTCCCAGCAAGAGACCCAGTACTTC.